The clone carrying this T cell receptor (beta chain) was observed a handful of times. Its antigen is currently unknown. The CDR3 extends over 16 amino acids. Trimming cost V 0 bases and J 7 bases, with 16 bases left between them. CDR1 MGHRA and CDR2 YSYEKL come from the germline V gene. These data originate in a study of T cells in Graves' hyperthyroidism and ophthalmopathy. Study results and limitations: Blood held most thyroid clonotypes expanded above 0.001 frequency.

Amplified regions were TCR beta CDR3 sequences from RNA transcripts. First-round RT-PCR targeting the TCR CDR3 was performed with the HTBI primer set. One entry per CDR3 protein, called by TCRdb with MiXCR from the multiplex PCR reads. Of about 270,000 distinct CDR3 sequences listed, under 30% are singletons. This sequence joins TRBV4-1 and TRBJ2-4; D gene unclear. This TCR was recovered from a man between 40 and 49 years old with Graves' hyperthyroidism that later progressed to Graves' ophthalmopathy. The specimen sequenced was blood. In nucleotides, the CDR3 is TGCGCCAGCAGCCAAGATGGCAGAAGTCCTGCGAACATTCAGTACTTC. As protein: CASSQDGRSPANIQYF.